This TCR beta chain emerged from a study of spatial heterogeneity in lung cancer. In TCRdb, the 5' RACE reads were re-called with MiXCR into one record per CDR3 protein. The sample has fewer than 60,000 distinct CDR3 sequences; about 7.4% are singletons. Germline V gives CDR1 SGHRS, CDR2 YFSETQ. This CDR3 comprises 14 residues. Trimming took off 0 bases at V and 6 bases at J, with 9 bases between the two ends. The time point here: blood at routine non-recurrence follow-up after resection. Unsorted whole RNA samples from tumor, nontumor lung or frozen PBMC were sequenced. The V gene is TRBV5-1, the J gene TRBJ2-2; D remains ambiguous. The sequence was collected from a female donor with early-stage non-small cell lung cancer. The specimen was PBMCs, collected at follow-up. The CDR3 DNA follows: TGCGCCAGCAGCTTGGAGGCGATCCCCGGGGAGCTGTTTTTT. Its translation: CASSLEAIPGELFF.